Following are 22 T cell receptor beta chains from one sample sequenced in a study of T cell responses to AZD1222 COVID-19 vaccine (dated by TCRdb to 2020 to 2022). The library was obtained by the immunoSEQ multiplex PCR assay. Not all clones reach the TCRdb copy of this immuneACCESS table, which keeps in-frame sequences only. Checked studies attribute under half of the gap to unresolved V genes and leave the rest unexplained. Across this sample there are about 180,000 clones, with approximately 90% seen only once. 20% to 30% of the sample is taken by the ten largest. The sample's time point, from its label and the paper: about 28 days (+/-7) after the second vaccine dose. The source was peripheral blood, collected 28 days after the second AZD1222 dose. The origin of the receptors is an adult who received the AZD1222 COVID-19 vaccine.

The rearrangement links TRBV15 to TRBJ1-4, with 9 bases identical to TRBD1. CDR3 length: 17 amino acids. Germline loops: CDR1 LNHNV, CDR2 YYDKDF (reference sequence). J lost 0 bases, V lost 6 bases, and 8 bases had no gene match. The CDR3 bases are TGTGCCACCAGTAAAAGACAGGGGGTGGCAACTAATGAAAAACTGTTTTTT. Protein product: CATSKRQGVATNEKLFF.

The V gene is TRBV7-2, the J gene TRBJ1-6; D is possibly TRBD1 (6 bases). V dropped 7 bases and J dropped 5 bases, with 12 bases sitting between them. Germline values: CDR1 SGHTA, CDR2 FQGNSA. The CDR3 extends over 14 amino acids. The CDR3 loop is CASKIGGHNSPLHF. The DNA for the CDR3 is TGTGCCAGCAAAATAGGGGGGCATAATTCACCCCTCCACTTT.

The chain employs TRBV28 and TRBJ2-3; 10 bases fit TRBD2. This CDR3 contains 17 residues. Looked up from germline, CDR1 is MDHEN and CDR2 is SYDVKM. The junction had 14 bases not matched to a gene; V was cut back by 5 bases and J by 6 bases. The CDR3 is CASSPASGRARSDTQYF. The CDR3 region has the DNA TGTGCCAGCAGTCCAGCCAGCGGGAGGGCCAGGTCGGATACGCAGTATTTT.

This clone was seen once. The rearrangement joins TRBV19 to TRBJ2-7, with D possibly matching TRBD2 (6 bases). The CDR3 length is 13 residues. V shed 2 bases and J shed 6 bases, with 11 bases lying between them. CDR1 is LNHDA and CDR2 is SQIVND in the germline V gene (reference sequence). For the CDR3, the DNA is TGTGCCAGTAGTATACAGGTGGGAGGCGAGCAGTACTTC. Encoded protein: CASSIQVGGEQYF.

The chain employs TRBV9 and TRBJ2-7, with D perhaps TRBD2 (5 bases). The CDR3 is made up of 17 amino acids. Germline V gene data show CDR1 as SGDLS and CDR2 as YYNGEE. Between the trimmed V and J ends, which lost 0 bases and 2 bases, there was a span of 18 bases. CDR3 nucleotides: TGTGCCAGCAGCGTAGCTTCGGGCGGAGCGGCCGCCTACGAGCAGTACTTC. The encoded protein is CASSVASGGAAAYEQYF.

The rearrangement links TRBV28 to TRBJ1-3; D call uncertain. This CDR3 is built from 15 residues. CDR1 MDHEN and CDR2 SYDVKM come from the germline V gene. V was clipped by 2 bases and J by 0 bases, with 8 bases between them. This CDR3 is CASSLRGISGNTIYF. In nucleotides, the CDR3 is TGTGCCAGCAGTTTACGCGGGATCTCTGGAAACACCATATATTTT.

V and J are TRBV15 and TRBJ1-3, with 7 bases identical to TRBD1. The V gene's germline CDR1 is LNHNV and CDR2 YYDKDF (reference sequence). This CDR3 contains 16 residues. Unmatched junction bases numbered 5, after V lost 1 base and J lost 2 bases. The CDR3 reads CATSRAQGITGNTIYF. Written as DNA, the CDR3 is TGTGCCACCAGCAGAGCACAGGGGATTACTGGAAACACCATATATTTT.

This chain connects TRBV28 to TRBJ2-1; D is unclear. Trimming stripped 3 bases from V and 7 bases from J, with 10 bases between. Germline CDR1 MDHEN, CDR2 SYDVKM. The length of the CDR3 is 13 residues. As DNA, the CDR3 is TGTGCCAGCAGTTTTGGGATCGGGAATGAGCAGTTCTTC. Its translation: CASSFGIGNEQFF.

The V call is TRBV2, the J call TRBJ2-7; no clear D. This CDR3 contains 10 residues. Germline lookup yields CDR1 SNHLY and CDR2 FYNNEI. The ends were cut back, 3 bases at V and 4 bases at J, with 1 base in the middle. The CDR3 region is CASSDYEQYF. CDR3 coding DNA: TGTGCCAGCAGTGATTACGAGCAGTACTTC.

The CDR3 is CAWSASEGRTYNSPLHF. CDR3 in DNA: TGTGCCTGGAGTGCTAGTGAGGGTAGAACCTATAATTCACCCCTCCACTTT. The chain recombines TRBV30 with TRBJ1-6; D gene uncertain. With 1 base removed from V and 2 bases from J, the gap between germline ends came to 15 bases. The CDR3 contains 17 residues. CDR1 GTSNPN and CDR2 SVGIG come from the germline V gene (reference sequence).

There are a few counts of this clone. The V call is TRBV7-8, the J call TRBJ1-3, with a possible D match to TRBD1 (6 bases). Deletions cut 5 bases from V and 4 bases from J, with 12 bases between. The length of the CDR3 is 14 residues. Germline CDR1 reads SGHVS; CDR2 reads FQNEAQ. The CDR3 DNA reads TGTGCCAGCAGCGTTAGGGGGATCGGAAACACCATATATTTT. This gives the protein CASSVRGIGNTIYF.

This chain connects TRBV7-2 to TRBJ2-5; D call uncertain. Trimming took off 3 bases at V and 3 bases at J, with 8 bases between the two ends. In germline, CDR1 is SGHTA, CDR2 FQGNSA. The CDR3 has 13 residues. CDR3 loop: CASSFAREETQYF. CDR3 DNA sequence: TGTGCCAGCAGCTTCGCTAGGGAAGAGACCCAGTACTTC.

The J gene is TRBJ1-3, the V gene TRBV19; D gene uncertain. The CDR3 has 15 residues. The germline CDR1 and CDR2 sequences are LNHDA and SQIVND (reference sequence). With 8 bases removed from V and 0 bases from J, the gap between germline ends came to 14 bases. The CDR3 region has the DNA TGTGCCAGTGACGAAGTAGCCTCCTCTGGAAACACCATATATTTT. It codes for CASDEVASSGNTIYF. The variable domain in full, with the rest retrieved from reference TRBV19 and TRBJ1-3, is DGGITQSPKYLFRKEGQNVTLSCEQNLNHDAMYWYRQDPGQGLRLIYYSQIVNDFQKGDIAEGYSVSREKKESFPLTVTSAQKNPTAFYLCASDEVASSGNTIYFGEGSWLTVV.

This rearrangement joins TRBV10-3 to TRBJ1-1; a possible D gene is TRBD1 (6 bases). Germline CDR1 and CDR2: ENHRY and SYGVKD. Trimming took off 2 bases at V and 4 bases at J, with 23 bases between the two ends. The CDR3 runs 18 residues. This chain's CDR3 is CAISESFWGYRGGTEAFF. In DNA form, the CDR3 reads TGTGCCATCAGTGAGAGTTTTTGGGGGTATCGAGGGGGCACTGAAGCTTTCTTT.

The chain employs TRBV14 and TRBJ2-5; tentative D call: TRBD2 (6 bases). The ends were cut back, 0 bases at V and 2 bases at J, with 13 bases in the middle. CDR1 and CDR2 from the germline V gene are SGHDN and FVKESK. The CDR3 sequence is 16 residues long. The CDR3 is CASSQDRTTRQETQYF. The CDR3 DNA reads TGTGCCAGCAGCCAAGATCGGACTACCAGACAAGAGACCCAGTACTTC.

The chain joins TRBV11-2 to TRBJ1-6; D is ambiguous. The CDR3 length is 14 residues. Germline V gives CDR1 SGHAT, CDR2 FQNNGV. V lost 0 bases and J 11 bases, leaving 11 bases between the germline ends. CDR3 region: CASSLDFGSPPLHF. The CDR3 DNA follows: TGTGCCAGCAGCTTAGATTTCGGCAGTCCACCCCTCCACTTT. Variable domain in full (rest from reference TRBV11-2 and TRBJ1-6): EAGVAQSPRYKIIEKRQSVAFWCNPISGHATLYWYQQILGQGPKLLIQFQNNGVVDDSQLPKDRFSAERLKGVDSTLKIQPAKLEDSAVYLCASSLDFGSPPLHFGNGTRLTVT.

The genes are TRBV18 and TRBJ2-7; 7 positions agree with TRBD1. This CDR3 is built from 14 residues. The germline V gene encodes CDR1 KGHSH and CDR2 LQKENI. The ends lost 9 bases at V and 4 bases at J; junction bases unmatched: 12. Here the CDR3 reads CASFGQAQGYEQYF. The DNA of the CDR3 is TGTGCCAGTTTCGGACAGGCTCAGGGATACGAGCAGTACTTC.

The chain joins TRBV7-2 to TRBJ2-3, with 7 bases matching TRBD1. J was trimmed by 3 bases and V by 2 bases; bases with no gene match: 8. There are 16 residues in the CDR3. The germline gives CDR1 SGHTA, CDR2 FQGNSA. CDR3 in DNA: TGTGCCAGCAGCTTACGGCGATCAGGGGGTACAGATACGCAGTATTTT. Amino acid sequence: CASSLRRSGGTDTQYF.

This clone showed up many times. This rearrangement joins TRBV3-1 (or the pseudogene TRBV3-2) to TRBJ1-1; 9 positions agree with TRBD1. V was pared by 1 base and J by 2 bases, with 8 bases of the junction left unmatched. The CDR3 sequence is 17 residues long. Germline CDR1 is LGHDT and CDR2 is YNNKEL (reference sequence). The DNA for the CDR3 is TGTGCCAGCAGCCAAGTTTTTACAGGGGGCTCCAACACTGAAGCTTTCTTT. Translating gives CASSQVFTGGSNTEAFF.

The chain has TRBV19 and TRBJ2-1; D remains ambiguous. With 7 bases removed from V and 2 bases from J, the gap between germline ends came to 15 bases. Germline CDR1 LNHDA, CDR2 SQIVND (reference sequence). The CDR3 runs 15 residues. The CDR3 bases are TGTGCCAGTAACACACTTGGCGGTACCTACAATGAGCAGTTCTTC. Encoded protein: CASNTLGGTYNEQFF.

This chain joins TRBV19 and TRBJ2-1, with 10 bases matching TRBD2. CDR3 length: 14 residues. Germline CDR1 and CDR2: LNHDA and SQIVND (reference sequence). V dropped 10 bases and J dropped 4; count of bases not matched to a gene: 7. The CDR3 DNA sequence: TGTGCCACAAGCGGGAGGGTTACTTACAATGAGCAGTTCTTC. Protein product: CATSGRVTYNEQFF.

This chain links TRBV3-1 (or the pseudogene TRBV3-2) with TRBJ2-1; either TRBD1 or TRBD2 may supply D (5 bases each). The germline gives CDR1 LGHDT, CDR2 YNNKEL (reference sequence). The CDR3 has 18 amino acids. The V and J ends lost 0 bases and 1 base respectively, with 16 bases between them. The CDR3 here is CASSQDFPGSSSYNEQFF. The CDR3 coding sequence is TGTGCCAGCAGCCAAGATTTTCCAGGGAGTAGTTCCTACAATGAGCAGTTCTTC.